The 8 T cell receptor beta chains presented below share a single source sample, sequenced in a study of Tregs in tolerant kidney transplant recipients. Sequencing was performed with immunoSEQ multiplex PCR; in TCRdb, only in-frame clones are kept and a portion is missing. The sample totals about 15,000 clones. Related graft donors supplied nonmyeloablative bone marrow transplants, and mixed chimerism was transient. Sequencing was performed on CD4+ T cells from blood (PBMCs), taken 12 months after the transplant. The receptors were gathered from a human patient who received a combined kidney and bone marrow transplant. A share of the T cells may be of graft donor origin.

In regard to this clone: The read terminates 3 residues before the CDR3 end, so the remaining end is supplied by the germline J gene. This chain joins TRBV4-2 and TRBJ2-3; 9 bases are shared with TRBD2. This CDR3 has 14 residues. Germline CDR1 LGHNA, CDR2 YNFKEQ. V shed 1 base, J shed 4 bases, and the junction held 0 bases outside the gene matches. The chain's CDR3 is CASSQGTSADTQYF. The CDR3 DNA, read in part, is TGTGCCAGCAGCCAAGGGACTAGCGCAGATACG.

Concerning this clone: Coverage ceases 3 residues before the CDR3 finishes, and the germline J gene fills in the end. The chain combines TRBV5-1 with TRBJ2-5; TRBD2 matches at 13 bases. The V segment lost 0 bases and the J segment 4 bases; nucleotides outside the gene matches: 0. The CDR3 is 15 residues long. Germline V CDR1 and CDR2: SGHRS, YFSETQ. The CDR3 loop is CASSLGLAGGETQYF. The CDR3 bases that were read are TGCGCCAGCAGCTTGGGACTAGCGGGAGGAGAGACC. Variable domain in full (rest from reference TRBV5-1 and TRBJ2-5): KAGVTQTPRYLIKTRGQQVTLSCSPISGHRSVSWYQQTPGQGLQFLFEYFSETQRNKGNFPGRFSGRQFSNSRSEMNVSTLELGDSALYLCASSLGLAGGETQYFGPGTRLLVL.

Turning to this clone: The read stops 3 residues short of the end of the CDR3; the missing end is completed from the germline J gene. V and J are TRBV5-1 and TRBJ1-3, with a possible D match to TRBD1 (6 bases). Trimming shortened V by 4 bases and J by 0 bases, and 8 bases separated the two germline ends. The CDR3 covers 14 residues. Germline CDR1 reads SGHRS; CDR2 reads YFSETQ. CDR3 DNA, as far as it was read: TGCGCCAGCAGCCAGGGGATCTCTGGAAACACC. It codes for CASSQGISGNT. The complete CDR3 reads CASSQGISGNTIYF.

Note on this clone: Read data end 3 residues before the CDR3 end; the end is taken from the germline J gene. The chain employs TRBV18 and TRBJ1-5; D unresolved. The CDR3 consists of 18 residues. CDR1 is KGHSH and CDR2 is LQKENI in the germline V gene. CDR3 residues: CASSPKGHGSSAGPPQHF. The sequenced CDR3 bases are TGTGCCAGCTCACCCAAAGGGCACGGATCTAGCGCCGGGCCCCCC.

In regard to this clone: The read finishes 3 residues shy of the CDR3 end, and the germline J gene is used to complete it. V gene TRBV7-9 combines with J gene TRBJ2-7; 8 bases map to TRBD1. The CDR3 is 15 amino acids. The V segment lost 1 base and the J segment 2 bases; nucleotides outside the gene matches: 4. Germline lookup yields CDR1 SEHNR and CDR2 FQNEAQ (reference sequence). The sequenced part of the CDR3 DNA is TGTGCCAGCAGCTTAGTGGGGACAGGTACCTACGAG. It yields the protein CASSLVGTGTYE. The entire CDR3 is CASSLVGTGTYEQYF.

This clone is called medium-sized based on its frequency. The read halts 3 residues ahead of the CDR3 end, with the missing end drawn from the germline J gene. V and J are TRBV5-1 and TRBJ2-2, with 11 bases lining up with TRBD2. Germline V gene lookup returns CDR1 SGHRS and CDR2 YFSETQ. V shed 0 bases, J shed 4 bases, and the junction held 5 bases outside the gene matches. This CDR3 region has 17 residues. The sequenced part of the CDR3 DNA is TGCGCCAGCAGCTTGGCCGGGACTAGCGGAGTCACCGGGGAG. It codes for CASSLAGTSGVTGE. The CDR3 in full is CASSLAGTSGVTGELFF.

Judged by frequency, this clone is medium-sized. The read is 3 residues too short to cover the CDR3 end, so that end is filled in from the germline J gene. The V and J genes are TRBV5-4 and TRBJ2-1, with D perhaps matching TRBD2 (5 bases). CDR1 and CDR2 from the germline V gene are SGHNT and YYREEE (reference sequence). V dropped 4 bases and J dropped 4 bases, with 9 bases sitting between them. The CDR3 is 13 residues long. CDR3: CASSTTTYNEQFF. CDR3 bases read: TGTGCCAGCAGCACGACTACATACAATGAG.

Notes on this clone: With the read ending 3 residues before the CDR3 end, the germline J gene is used to fill in that end. V gene TRBV20-1 combines with J gene TRBJ2-3; 8 nucleotides match TRBD2. Trimming removed 6 bases from V and 2 bases from J; junction bases left unmatched: 13. The germline CDR1 and CDR2 sequences are DFQATT and SNEGSKA (reference sequence). The CDR3 contains 16 residues. CDR3: CSANPLAGASTDTQYF. The CDR3 DNA, read in part, is TGCAGTGCAAACCCCCTAGCGGGTGCGTCCACAGATACG.